The 19 T cell receptor beta chains presented below share a single source sample, sequenced in a study of blood T cells in healthy people across ages. It was with a sample-barcoded 5' primer and a J-beta primer mix that a second PCR of about 6 to 11 cycles was run. MiXCR, applied by TCRdb to the 5' RACE reads, yields one record per CDR3 protein. Of 1.5 million to 2 million distinct CDR3 sequences in the sample, roughly 27% were seen once. Sequenced: blood. These TCRs come from a woman aged 30 to 39 in good health.

This clonotype was observed at least ten times. V gene TRBV27 combines with J gene TRBJ1-2; 8 bases match TRBD1. The CDR3 contains 14 residues. Trimming cost V 0 bases and J 3 bases; bases outside gene matches: 0. In germline, CDR1 is MNHEY, CDR2 SMNVEV (reference sequence). The CDR3 DNA sequence: TGTGCCAGCAGTTTATCGACAGGGGACTATGGCTACACCTTC. Its protein product is CASSLSTGDYGYTF.

The chain has TRBV29-1 and TRBJ2-1; TRBD1 is a possible D gene (6 bases). The V gene lost 7 bases and the J gene lost 0 bases, with 13 bases spanning the gap. CDR3 length equals 14 residues. Germline CDR1 SQVTM, CDR2 ANQGSEA. The CDR3 reads CSGLQGGSYNEQFF. For the CDR3, the DNA is TGCAGCGGCCTCCAAGGGGGCTCCTACAATGAGCAGTTCTTC.

The rearrangement uses TRBV20-1 and TRBJ1-5, with no clear D. The V gene's germline CDR1 is DFQATT and CDR2 SNEGSKA (reference sequence). V shed 3 bases and J shed 7 bases, with 19 bases lying between them. The CDR3 has 15 residues. The CDR3 region has the DNA TGCAGTGCTAGTGAGGCGGCCGGAAAGGGACAGCCCCAGCATTTT. It yields the protein CSASEAAGKGQPQHF.

The chain couples TRBV5-1 to TRBJ2-7; the D is unclear. From germline, CDR1 is SGHRS and CDR2 YFSETQ. The CDR3 is 16 amino acids. Trimming took 0 bases from V and 3 from J, leaving 16 bases between them. The CDR3 loop is CASSLALRDLRYEQYF. The CDR3 DNA reads TGCGCCAGCAGCTTGGCTTTGAGAGATCTCCGCTACGAGCAGTACTTC. The complete variable domain, with remaining parts taken from reference TRBV5-1 and TRBJ2-7, reads KAGVTQTPRYLIKTRGQQVTLSCSPISGHRSVSWYQQTPGQGLQFLFEYFSETQRNKGNFPGRFSGRQFSNSRSEMNVSTLELGDSALYLCASSLALRDLRYEQYFGPGTRLTVT.

Concerning this clonotype: The junction differs from germline at one of its ends, possibly a read error. This rearrangement joins TRBV4-1 to TRBJ2-7; 10 bases map to TRBD2. There are 13 residues in the CDR3. Looked up from germline, CDR1 is MGHRA and CDR2 is YSYEKL. The chain's CDR3 is CTSRASGRYEQYF. As DNA, the CDR3 is TGCACCAGCCGCGCTAGCGGGAGATACGAGCAGTACTTC.

V gene TRBV12-3 or TRBV12-4 combines with J gene TRBJ2-4, with TRBD2 matching over 8 bases. The CDR3 consists of 16 residues. Trimming removed 3 bases from V and 3 bases from J; junction bases left unmatched: 7. Written as DNA, the CDR3 is TGTGCCAGCAGTTTGTCGTCAAGCGGGGGCAAAAACATTCAGTACTTC. Translating it yields CASSLSSSGGKNIQYF.

The chain joins TRBV2 to TRBJ1-2, with a weak D call TRBD1 (5 bases). The CDR3 has 14 residues. The V end was cut by 0 bases, the J end by 8 bases, with 13 bases between. CDR1 and CDR2 from the germline V gene are SNHLY and FYNNEI. CDR3 bases: TGTGCCAGCAGTGAAGCGAACCAGGGTGAGGGCTACACCTTC. This codes for CASSEANQGEGYTF.

This clonotype has a count of ten or more. This rearrangement joins TRBV7-9 to TRBJ2-5; D remains ambiguous. Germline values: CDR1 SEHNR, CDR2 FQNEAQ (reference sequence). This CDR3 has 14 amino acids. V was clipped by 6 bases and J by 4 bases, with 15 bases between them. CDR3 sequence (DNA): TGTGCCAGCAGTACCAACGCGGCAGGAGAGACCCAGTACTTC. Translating it yields CASSTNAAGETQYF.

The chain couples TRBV7-6 to TRBJ2-5; no definite D call. V lost 4 bases and J lost 6, with 9 bases in between. The CDR3 is made up of 12 amino acids. Germline V CDR1 and CDR2: SGHVS, FNYEAQ. CDR3 nucleotides: TGTGCCAGCAGCTCCCGGCGGCAGACCCAGTACTTC. Its translation: CASSSRRQTQYF.

The sample holds a few counts of this clonotype. The chain joins TRBV12-5 to TRBJ2-3; D remains ambiguous. The CDR3 extends over 15 amino acids. The germline V and J ends were trimmed by 6 bases and 0 bases, with 13 bases remaining between them. The germline CDR1 and CDR2 sequences are LGHNT and FRNRAP. CDR3 sequence reads: CASGPGKPSTDTQYF. Written as DNA, the CDR3 is TGTGCTAGTGGACCTGGGAAACCAAGCACAGATACGCAGTATTTT.

The chain uses TRBV20-1 and TRBJ2-1, with D perhaps matching TRBD2 (7 bases). The CDR3 consists of 15 residues. Trimming pared 4 bases from V and 5 bases from J, leaving 18 bases between. Germline CDR1 and CDR2: DFQATT and SNEGSKA (reference sequence). The CDR3 loop reads CSAKPRGRADNEQFF. The CDR3 DNA sequence: TGCAGTGCTAAGCCTAGGGGGAGGGCGGACAATGAGCAGTTCTTC.

The rearrangement links TRBV25-1 to TRBJ1-2; D remains unclear. CDR3 size: 16 residues. Trimming took off 1 base at V and 1 base at J, with 13 bases between the two ends. Germline V gene lookup returns CDR1 MGHDK and CDR2 SYGVNS. In DNA, the CDR3 is TGTGCCAGCAGTGAATGGGAGGGTTCGGGTAACTATGGCTACACCTTC. Residues: CASSEWEGSGNYGYTF.

V usage is TRBV12-3 or TRBV12-4 and J usage is TRBJ2-3, with no clear D. This CDR3 has 12 amino acids. V gave up 6 bases and J gave up 11 bases, with 15 bases separating them. The CDR3 sequence is CASSPIVDVQYF. In nucleotides, the CDR3 is TGTGCCAGCAGCCCGATTGTAGATGTGCAGTATTTT.

V is TRBV10-3 and J is TRBJ1-1; D not certain. CDR3 length equals 13 residues. Trimming took 11 bases from V and 0 from J, leaving 13 bases between them. Germline CDR1 ENHRY, CDR2 SYGVKD. CDR3 DNA: TGTGCCGCCACCGGGGATCTGAACACTGAAGCTTTCTTT. It is translated as CAATGDLNTEAFF.

This clonotype was recorded a few times. V usage is TRBV2 and J usage is TRBJ2-3, with a tentative D call TRBD2 (6 bases). CDR1 is SNHLY and CDR2 is FYNNEI in the germline V gene. The CDR3 consists of 13 residues. Trimming took 8 bases from V and 2 from J, leaving 11 bases between them. DNA for the CDR3: TGTGCCAGCGGATGGGGGGACACAGATACGCAGTATTTT. The encoded protein is CASGWGDTDTQYF.

The V and J genes are TRBV7-9 and TRBJ1-1; D unclear. Germline CDR1 is SEHNR and CDR2 is FQNEAQ (reference sequence). The CDR3 has 13 residues. Between the trimmed V and J ends, which lost 6 bases and 5 bases, there was a span of 13 bases. CDR3 nucleotides: TGTGCCAGCAGACAACGCGGAGGGACTGAAGCTTTCTTT. It encodes CASRQRGGTEAFF.

For this clonotype: An end of the junction does not agree with germline; a read error may underlie this. J is TRBJ2-5 and V is TRBV12-5, with a weak D call TRBD2 (6 bases). The CDR3 loop spans 14 amino acids. CDR1 LGHNT and CDR2 FRNRAP come from the germline V gene. The CDR3 DNA follows: TGTGTTAGTGGTTTGGATTCAGGGAGGGAGACCCAGTACTTC. Protein product: CVSGLDSGRETQYF.

Worth noting for this clonotype: One end of the junction is discordant with germline, which a read error may explain. The genes are TRBV12-3 or TRBV12-4 and TRBJ2-1, with D uncertain. The CDR3 is 15 residues long. Written as DNA, the CDR3 is TGTGCCAGCAGTTCAGATTGGGGTTCCTACAATGAGCGGTTCTTC. The encoded protein is CASSSDWGSYNERFF.

Points on this clonotype: An end of the junction does not agree with germline; a read error may underlie this. The V and J genes are TRBV7-6 and TRBJ2-5, with TRBD2 as a possible D gene (5 bases). This CDR3 has 14 amino acids. Germline-derived CDR1 and CDR2 are SGHVS and FNYEAQ. CDR3 loop: CACRPIRGQETQYF. Written as DNA, the CDR3 is TGTGCCTGCAGACCAATCCGGGGACAAGAGACCCAGTACTTC.